These 8 T cell receptor beta chains were all obtained from the same sample, sequenced in a study of T cells in Graves' hyperthyroidism and ophthalmopathy. RNA transcripts provided the source from which TCR beta CDR3 regions were amplified. Primed by the HTBI set, a first-round RT-PCR was run on the TCR CDR3. Via MiXCR, TCRdb re-called the multiplex PCR reads, giving one row per CDR3 protein. This table holds 500,000 to 650,000 distinct CDR3 sequences, 15% to 20% found once. Sequencing was performed on blood. The receptors originated from a man between 40 and 49 years old with Graves' ophthalmopathy.

This clonotype showed up just a few times. The rearrangement joins TRBV18 to TRBJ2-3; 7 positions match TRBD2. J was trimmed by 6 bases and V by 3 bases; bases with no gene match: 9. In germline, CDR1 is KGHSH, CDR2 LQKENI. The CDR3 length is 15 residues. CDR3 in DNA: TGTGCCAGCTCACCGATAAGCGGGGCCGGGGATACGCAGTATTTT. Translated, it gives CASSPISGAGDTQYF.

The sample holds a few counts of this clonotype. The chain has TRBV28 and TRBJ1-5; D is unresolved. V shed 2 bases and J shed 16 bases, with 15 bases lying between them. The CDR3 contains 12 residues. Germline assignment: CDR1 MDHEN and CDR2 SYDVKM. The CDR3 is CASSLPSTLQHF. DNA of the CDR3: TGTGCCAGCAGTTTACCCTCCACTCTCCAACATTTT.

This clonotype showed up many times. The chain is built from TRBV11-2 and TRBJ2-7; D may be TRBD2 (6 bases). Trimming left V 5 bases short and J 5 bases short, with 22 bases between. This CDR3 is 16 amino acids long. Germline V lookup: CDR1 SGHAT, CDR2 FQNNGV. CDR3: CASSPRRDGLWDEQYF. The CDR3 nucleotides read TGTGCCAGCAGCCCCAGGCGGGACGGACTTTGGGACGAGCAGTACTTC.

This sequence joins TRBV6-1 and TRBJ2-5; D remains ambiguous. Germline CDR1 and CDR2: MNHNS and SASEGT. The CDR3 length is 13 residues. V was pared by 6 bases and J by 5 bases, with 13 bases between. This chain's CDR3 is CASSMTRLETQYF. For the CDR3, the DNA is TGTGCCAGCAGCATGACCCGTTTGGAGACCCAGTACTTC.

The rearrangement links TRBV12-3 or TRBV12-4 to TRBJ2-7; D ambiguous. CDR3 length equals 13 residues. V was clipped by 6 bases and J by 2 bases, with 11 bases between them. The CDR3 reads CASRDGYTYEQYF. CDR3 nucleotide sequence: TGTGCCAGCAGGGACGGATACACCTACGAGCAGTACTTC.

This clonotype appeared many times. V and J are TRBV9 and TRBJ1-2; D is unclear. Germline-derived CDR1 and CDR2 are SGDLS and YYNGEE. This CDR3 is built from 12 residues. Trimming removed 0 bases from V and 8 bases from J, with 8 bases in between. The DNA for the CDR3 is TGTGCCAGCAGCGTAGGGGGAAACGGCTACACCTTC. It encodes CASSVGGNGYTF.

Concerning this clonotype itself: Mismatch with germline at one junction end may stem from a read error. The chain couples TRBV2 to TRBJ1-6; 7 nucleotides align to TRBD1. Germline lookup yields CDR1 SNHLY and CDR2 FYNNEI. There are 17 residues in the CDR3. The CDR3 sequence is CASSRTFPGQNNSPRHF. CDR3 bases: TGTGCCAGCAGCCGGACATTTCCGGGACAGAATAATTCACCCCGCCACTTT.

Worth noting for this clonotype: This could be a read error, since a much larger clone is one nucleotide away. The CDR3 region has the DNA TGTGCCACCAGTGAGACAGGGAATGGCTACACCTTC. The encoded protein is CATSETGNGYTF. This chain uses TRBV24-1 with TRBJ1-2; 7 bases match TRBD1. Germline CDR1 KGHDR, CDR2 SFDVKD. V dropped 4 bases and J dropped 6; count of bases not matched to a gene: 1. The CDR3 is made up of 12 amino acids.